These 21 T cell receptor beta chains were all obtained from the same sample, sequenced in a study of molecular identifiers for immune sequencing clone quantification. TCRdb fed the PCR reads into MiXCR, producing one record per CDR3 protein. Of some 590,000 distinct CDR3 sequences in the sample, 25% were seen once. Sequenced sample: naive CD8+ T cells from blood, with Jurkat cell RNA spiked in. Subset specified: FACS-sorted CD8+CD4-CCR7+CD45RA+ naive T cells. These receptors came from a human donor in good health. Some libraries in this study had Jurkat cell RNA spiked in.

Comments on this clonotype: At one boundary the junction diverges from the germline segment, which might be a read error. This sequence joins TRBV29-1 and TRBJ2-1; D not resolved. Germline assignment: CDR1 SQVTM and CDR2 ANQGSEA. The CDR3 covers 13 residues. The CDR3 here is CSVDPVSYNKQFF. CDR3 bases: TGCAGCGTTGATCCAGTCTCCTACAATAAGCAGTTCTTC.

The sample holds many counts of this clonotype. The chain employs TRBV7-9 and TRBJ1-3; the D is unclear. V was cut by 5 bases and J by 1 base, with 9 bases left in between. The CDR3 contains 14 residues. The germline V gene encodes CDR1 SEHNR and CDR2 FQNEAQ (reference sequence). In DNA, the CDR3 is TGTGCCAGCAGCGGTGTCGTTTCTGGAAACACCATATATTTT. This encodes CASSGVVSGNTIYF.

Points on this clonotype: A single base separates this from a much larger clone, so it may be a read error. The chain carries TRBV28 and TRBJ1-5; no reliable D call. The V and J ends lost 6 bases and 9 bases respectively, with 24 bases between them. CDR1 is MDHEN, CDR2 SYDVKM, per germline. The length of the CDR3 is 16 residues. CDR3: CASSSNRAEARLPQHF. In DNA form, the CDR3 reads TGTGCCAGCAGCAGCAATAGGGCGGAGGCTCGACTGCCCCAGCATTTT. Full variable domain (missing parts from reference TRBV28 and TRBJ1-5): DVKVTQSSRYLVKRTGEKVFLECVQDMDHENMFWYRQDPGLGLRLIYFSYDVKMKEKGDIPEGYSVSREKKERFSLILESASTNQTSMYLCASSSNRAEARLPQHFGDGTRLSIL.

This clonotype was observed many times. The rearrangement uses TRBV7-2 and TRBJ1-5; TRBD1 aligns across 7 bases. CDR3 length equals 16 residues. Per germline, CDR1 SGHTA and CDR2 FQGNSA. Trimming at V came to 2 bases and at J to 0 bases, leaving 4 bases not matched to a gene. In nucleotides, the CDR3 is TGTGCCAGCAGCTTAACGGACAGGCATAGCAATCAGCCCCAGCATTTT. Protein product: CASSLTDRHSNQPQHF.

The J gene is TRBJ2-5, the V gene TRBV6-5; no clear D. Germline CDR1 and CDR2: MNHEY and SVGAGI. V dropped 2 bases and J dropped 4 bases, with 11 bases sitting between them. This CDR3 region has 14 residues. CDR3 nucleotide sequence: TGTGCCAGCAGTTACAATCCGGACCGAGAGACCCAGTACTTC. Encoded protein: CASSYNPDRETQYF.

About this clonotype itself: This is likely a read error, given that the CDR3 carries no conserved phenylalanine or tryptophan at its end. No DNA is shown, since the ends of the CDR3 on it are uncertain; the CDR3 is the one TCRdb lists. This sequence joins TRBV3-2 and TRBJ2-7; TRBD1, the table's D call, lacks a check against the DNA. TRBV3-2 corresponds to a pseudogene. The CDR3 region is 13 residues in length, termini included. CDR3 residues: CASSQGRGRGQRI.

In this sample, this clonotype turned up many times. The V call is TRBV7-9, the J call TRBJ2-5, with 8 positions matching TRBD1. Looked up from germline, CDR1 is SEHNR and CDR2 is FQNEAQ (reference sequence). There are 15 residues in the CDR3. With 5 bases clipped from V and 2 bases from J, the junction kept 7 bases outside the gene matches. CDR3 loop: CASSTRQGHQETQYF. CDR3 bases: TGTGCCAGCAGCACCCGACAGGGGCATCAAGAGACCCAGTACTTC.

A few counts support this clonotype. The chain combines TRBV6-1 with TRBJ2-5, with D perhaps TRBD1 (6 bases). Germline assignment: CDR1 MNHNS and CDR2 SASEGT. This CDR3 is built from 14 residues. V lost 6 bases to trimming and J lost 4 bases, with 15 bases between them. CDR3 amino acids: CASRDQGPVETQYF. The CDR3 DNA reads as TGTGCCAGCAGGGATCAGGGGCCCGTAGAGACCCAGTACTTC.

As for this clonotype: Possible read error: a much larger clone is one base away. In DNA, the CDR3 is TGCGCCAGCAGCACTCGCGGAGGGTGGGCTAAAGCTTTCTTT. Protein product: CASSTRGGWAKAFF. J is TRBJ1-1 and V is TRBV4-1, with D unresolved. The germline gives CDR1 MGHRA, CDR2 YSYEKL. V lost 5 bases, J lost 9 bases, and 19 bases lay in between. This CDR3 has 14 amino acids.

V usage is TRBV11-2 and J usage is TRBJ2-5; 8 bases are shared with TRBD1. Germline CDR1 reads SGHAT; CDR2 reads FQNNGV. The CDR3 consists of 18 residues. Trimming removed 6 bases from V and 1 base from J; junction bases left unmatched: 16. The CDR3 coding sequence is TGTGCCAGCAGTCAGAGAAGCCCGGACAGGGTGATCCAAGAGACCCAGTACTTC. Encoded protein: CASSQRSPDRVIQETQYF. The complete variable domain, with remaining parts taken from reference TRBV11-2 and TRBJ2-5, reads EAGVAQSPRYKIIEKRQSVAFWCNPISGHATLYWYQQILGQGPKLLIQFQNNGVVDDSQLPKDRFSAERLKGVDSTLKIQPAKLEDSAVYLCASSQRSPDRVIQETQYFGPGTRLLVL.

This clonotype has at least ten counts. This chain joins TRBV27 and TRBJ1-3, with TRBD1 as a possible D gene (5 bases). CDR1 and CDR2 (germline): MNHEY, SMNVEV (reference sequence). This CDR3 spans 14 amino acids. V dropped 5 bases and J dropped 2 bases, with 10 bases sitting between them. The CDR3 sequence is CASSPLTAGNTIYF. The CDR3 coding sequence is TGTGCCAGCAGTCCGCTGACAGCTGGAAACACCATATATTTT.

The rearrangement links TRBV20-1 to TRBJ2-3; 10 nucleotides line up with TRBD2. The CDR3 length is 15 residues. The germline CDR1 and CDR2 sequences are DFQATT and SNEGSKA (reference sequence). The V segment lost 0 bases and the J segment 3 bases; nucleotides outside the gene matches: 3. CDR3 sequence: CSARDLSGRTDTQYF. CDR3 DNA: TGCAGTGCTAGAGACCTTAGCGGGAGGACAGATACGCAGTATTTT.

As to this clonotype: A read error may be the cause here, since a much bigger clone is one base away. The J gene is TRBJ2-4, the V gene TRBV20-1, with D unresolved. Per the germline V gene, CDR1 is DFQATT and CDR2 is SNEGSKA (reference sequence). Trimming stripped 5 bases from V and 8 bases from J, with 16 bases between. The CDR3 has 13 residues. CDR3 DNA sequence: TGCAGTGCTGGGGATGGATTCGGAGACATTCAGTACTTC. This encodes CSAGDGFGDIQYF.

Comments on this clonotype: This may come from a read error, since a much larger clone is one base off. This chain joins TRBV14 and TRBJ2-2, with 7 bases aligning to TRBD2. CDR3 length: 19 residues. From germline, CDR1 is SGHDN and CDR2 FVKESK. This CDR3 is CAGSQDLASGDSNTGELFF. The CDR3 DNA is TGTGCCGGCAGCCAAGATTTAGCTAGCGGAGATTCTAACACCGGGGAGCTGTTTTTT.

As regards this clonotype: This clone may be a read error of a much larger clone one base away. This chain uses TRBV20-1 with TRBJ1-2, with 8 bases matching TRBD1. Per the germline V gene, CDR1 is DFQATT and CDR2 is SNEGSKA (reference sequence). The V gene end was trimmed by 0 bases and the J gene end by 5 bases; junction bases not matched to a gene: 14. The CDR3 extends over 17 amino acids. The CDR3 sequence is CSARDPMTGATEYGYTF. CDR3 DNA sequence: TGCAGTGCTAGAGATCCCATGACAGGGGCCACTGAGTATGGCTACACCTTC.

The chain joins TRBV11-2 to TRBJ2-7, with 7 bases fitting TRBD2. The germline gives CDR1 SGHAT, CDR2 FQNNGV. CDR3 length: 16 residues. The V segment lost 4 bases and the J segment 2 bases; nucleotides outside the gene matches: 11. The CDR3 DNA reads as TGTGCCAGCAGCTCTCTCACCGGGACTACTGCCTACGAGCAGTACTTC. The encoded protein is CASSSLTGTTAYEQYF.

There are a few counts of this clonotype. The V and J genes are TRBV20-1 and TRBJ2-4, with unresolved D. V was clipped by 6 bases and J by 2 bases, with 11 bases between them. Germline CDR1 reads DFQATT; CDR2 reads SNEGSKA (reference sequence). This CDR3 is 13 amino acids long. The CDR3 DNA reads as TGCAGTGCGGGTAGACCGACCAAAAACATTCAGTACTTC. Its protein is CSAGRPTKNIQYF.

There are many counts of this clonotype. V gene TRBV7-9 combines with J gene TRBJ2-3, with TRBD2 identical over 7 bases. From germline, CDR1 is SEHNR and CDR2 FQNEAQ (reference sequence). The J segment lost 5 bases and the V segment lost 6 bases, leaving 11 bases of the junction unmatched. This CDR3 spans 15 amino acids. CDR3 sequence reads: CASSAASGARDTQYF. In DNA form, the CDR3 reads TGTGCCAGCAGTGCGGCTAGCGGAGCCAGAGATACGCAGTATTTT.

This clonotype was recorded at least ten times. J is TRBJ2-7 and V is TRBV15, with 9 positions matching TRBD1. Germline values: CDR1 LNHNV, CDR2 YYDKDF (reference sequence). J was trimmed by 3 bases and V by 4 bases; bases with no gene match: 1. The CDR3 consists of 13 residues. The CDR3, as DNA: TGTGCCACCAGCACGGGACAGGGCTACGAGCAGTACTTC. Translating it yields CATSTGQGYEQYF.

The sample holds many counts of this clonotype. The chain couples TRBV11-2 to TRBJ2-3, with D unclear. The CDR3 is 14 residues long. CDR1 SGHAT and CDR2 FQNNGV come from the germline V gene. Trimming cost V 1 base and J 6 bases, with 11 bases left between them. As DNA, the CDR3 is TGTGCCAGCAGCTTAGCCGGCTACCCTGATACGCAGTATTTT. It specifies CASSLAGYPDTQYF.

There are many counts of this clonotype. The CDR3 loop is CASSLESKRFSNYGYTF. Here the CDR3 DNA reads TGTGCCAGCAGCTTAGAGTCCAAAAGGTTTTCTAACTATGGCTACACCTTC. This chain connects TRBV7-9 to TRBJ1-2; D ambiguous. Per germline, CDR1 SEHNR and CDR2 FQNEAQ (reference sequence). The V end lost 1 base, the J end lost 0 bases, and 15 bases lay between the germline ends. CDR3 length: 17 amino acids.